This is a list of T cell receptor beta chains from one sample in a study of blood T cells in healthy people across ages. TCRdb re-derived calls from the 5' RACE reads in MiXCR, one entry per CDR3 protein. This table holds about 780,000 distinct CDR3 sequences, about 45% found once. The sample consisted of blood. The receptors originated from an elderly man in good health. Each CDR3 is given with its conserved first and last residue. The D gene is left open where the match is weak. Clone size is given for some rows only: seen once, a few or many times, or a class if the clone is expanded.

>TRBD1|TRBV7-2|TRBJ2-1|few
CASSLAGQGLEQFF
TGTGCCAGCAGCTTAGCAGGACAGGGCCTTGAGCAGTTCTTC
>TRBD1|TRBV6-5|TRBJ2-7|.
CASSPRGGQGGSEQYF
TGTGCCAGCAGCCCCCGCGGTGGACAGGGGGGTTCCGAGCAGTACTTC
>.|TRBV25-1|TRBJ2-7|once
CASSAGLTDEQYF
TGTGCCAGCAGTGCGGGGCTCACCGATGAGCAGTACTTC
>.|TRBV10-3|TRBJ1-2|.
CAISESAPEANYGYTF
TGTGCCATCAGTGAGTCGGCCCCGGAGGCGAACTATGGCTACACCTTC
>TRBD1|TRBV28|TRBJ2-5|.
CASSKLGQGKETQYF
TGTGCCAGCAGCAAACTGGGACAGGGAAAAGAGACCCAGTACTTC
>.|TRBV5-1|TRBJ1-4|.
CASSGTSTNEKLFF
TGCGCCAGCAGCGGGACATCAACTAATGAAAAACTGTTTTTT
>.|TRBV12-3/TRBV12-4|TRBJ1-6|few
CASSWRGALNNSPLHF
TGTGCCAGCAGTTGGCGGGGGGCTCTTAATAATTCACCCCTCCACTTT
>TRBD2|TRBV7-3|TRBJ2-1|once
CASSLRGLAGFDEQFF
TGTGCCAGCAGCTTAAGGGGACTAGCGGGATTCGATGAGCAGTTCTTC
>.|TRBV6-5|TRBJ2-5|few
CASSRSPAGVGETQYF
TGTGCCAGCAGCCGCAGCCCGGCAGGGGTCGGTGAGACCCAGTACTTC
>TRBD2|TRBV4-2|TRBJ2-3|few
CASSQQAGEGTDTQYF
TGTGCCAGCAGCCAACAAGCGGGAGAGGGAACAGATACGCAGTATTTT
>TRBD2|TRBV5-1|TRBJ2-5|once
CASSLQTGGNEQYF
TGCGCCAGCAGCTTACAGACCGGGGGGAATGAGCAGTACTTC
>TRBD2|TRBV20-1|TRBJ2-1|.
CSASDVLAGARFDEQFF
TGCAGTGCTAGCGACGTGCTGGCGGGAGCAAGGTTCGATGAGCAGTTCTTC
>.|TRBV24-1|TRBJ2-6|few
CATSADNSGANVLTF
TGTGCCACCAGTGCTGACAACTCTGGGGCCAACGTCCTGACTTTC
>.|TRBV7-9|TRBJ2-5|many
CASSLIGAPETQYF
TGTGCCAGCAGCTTAATCGGGGCTCCAGAGACCCAGTACTTC
>.|TRBV4-2|TRBJ2-1|.
CASSRGTFLGDEQFF
TGTGCCAGCAGCCGAGGGACGTTCCTAGGGGATGAGCAGTTCTTC
>.|TRBV6-2/TRBV6-3|TRBJ1-1|few
CASRYSGANTEAFF
TGTGCCAGCAGATACTCAGGGGCGAACACTGAAGCTTTCTTT
>.|TRBV27|TRBJ2-7|.
CASRTRARSYNEQYF
TGTGCCAGCAGAACGAGGGCAAGGTCCTACAATGAGCAGTACTTC
>.|TRBV21-1|TRBJ2-1|.
CASRIRVVRSYNEQFF
TGTGCCAGCAGAATAAGGGTGGTCCGCTCCTACAATGAGCAGTTCTTC
>TRBD2|TRBV4-3|TRBJ2-3|.
CASSPQGLGVTDTQYF
TGCGCCAGCAGCCCTCAGGGACTAGGGGTCACAGATACGCAGTATTTT
>TRBD2|TRBV30|TRBJ2-1|.
CAFGRGSYNEQFF
TGTGCCTTCGGGAGGGGCTCCTACAATGAGCAGTTCTTC
>.|TRBV7-3|TRBJ2-5|.
CASSTLGGGGETQYF
TGTGCCAGCAGCACACTCGGCGGAGGGGGAGAGACCCAGTACTTC
>TRBD2|TRBV14|TRBJ2-3|.
CASSQSPSGDTQYF
TGTGCCAGCAGCCAAAGTCCTAGCGGAGATACGCAGTATTTT
>.|TRBV7-6|TRBJ2-5|.
CASSSMQGGTQYF
TGTGCCAGCAGCTCCATGCAGGGGGGGACCCAGTACTTC
>TRBD2|TRBV9|TRBJ2-2|.
CASSATSGANTGELFF
TGTGCCAGCAGCGCCACTAGCGGGGCGAACACCGGGGAGCTGTTTTTT
>.|TRBV2|TRBJ2-7|.
CASSEIFPTGNRHYEQYF
TGTGCCAGCAGTGAGATTTTCCCAACAGGTAATCGGCACTACGAGCAGTACTTC
>.|TRBV2|TRBJ2-7|.
CASTGSSYNEQYF
TGTGCCAGCACCGGGAGCTCCTACAATGAGCAGTACTTC
>.|TRBV27|TRBJ1-4|.
CTSSSGRQGDEKLFF
TGTACCAGCAGTTCGGGACGTCAGGGAGATGAAAAACTGTTTTTT
>.|TRBV4-3|TRBJ1-1|few
CASSHMGTEAFF
TGCGCCAGCAGCCATATGGGGACTGAAGCTTTCTTT
>TRBD2|TRBV27|TRBJ2-1|.
CASSSTFARGRDLKNEQFF
TGTGCCAGCAGTTCGACATTTGCAAGAGGGAGGGATCTCAAAAATGAGCAGTTCTTC
>TRBD1|TRBV6-2/TRBV6-3|TRBJ2-1|few
CASGGSRDRVGNEQFF
TGTGCCAGCGGGGGCAGCAGGGACAGGGTCGGGAATGAGCAGTTCTTC
>.|TRBV25-1|TRBJ2-3|.
CASTARGASTDTQYF
TGTGCCAGCACTGCACGAGGGGCTAGCACAGATACGCAGTATTTT
>TRBD2|TRBV7-3|TRBJ2-7|few
CASSKTSGHYEQYF
TGTGCCAGCAGCAAGACTAGCGGACACTACGAGCAGTACTTC
>TRBD2|TRBV5-6|TRBJ2-2|.
CASSLELAGDAGELFF
TGTGCCAGCAGCTTGGAACTAGCGGGAGATGCCGGGGAGCTGTTTTTT
>.|TRBV15|TRBJ2-7|once
CVTSREKTGHNEQYF
TGTGTCACCAGCAGAGAAAAGACTGGGCACAATGAGCAGTACTTC
>.|TRBV5-1|TRBJ2-7|.
CAGSLARFDEQYF
TGCGCCGGCAGCTTGGCCAGGTTCGATGAGCAGTACTTC
>TRBD1|TRBV2|TRBJ2-2|.
CASSGQGRTGELFF
TGTGCCAGCAGTGGACAGGGGAGAACCGGGGAGCTGTTTTTT